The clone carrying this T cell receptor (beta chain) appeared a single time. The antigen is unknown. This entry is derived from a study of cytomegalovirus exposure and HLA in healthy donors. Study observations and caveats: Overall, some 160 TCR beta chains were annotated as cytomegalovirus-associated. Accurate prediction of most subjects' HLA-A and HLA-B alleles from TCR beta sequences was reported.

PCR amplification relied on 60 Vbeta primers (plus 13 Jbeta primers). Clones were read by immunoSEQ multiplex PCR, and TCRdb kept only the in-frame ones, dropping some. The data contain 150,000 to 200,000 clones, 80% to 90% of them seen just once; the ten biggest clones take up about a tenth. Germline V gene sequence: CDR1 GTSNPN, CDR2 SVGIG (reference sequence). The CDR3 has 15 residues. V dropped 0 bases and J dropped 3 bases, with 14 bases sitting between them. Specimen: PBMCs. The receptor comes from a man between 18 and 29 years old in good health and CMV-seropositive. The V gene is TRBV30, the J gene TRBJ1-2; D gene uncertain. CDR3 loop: CAWSVRGTRDYGYTF. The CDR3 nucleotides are TGTGCCTGGAGTGTACGAGGCACGAGAGACTATGGCTACACCTTC.